This is a list of T cell receptor beta chains from one sample in a study of blood T cell repertoires in COVID-19. Measured with immunoSEQ multiplex PCR; TCRdb has only the in-frame clones, and not every one. The sample lists about 120,000 clones; just under 85% were seen once. The sample comprised peripheral blood. These receptors originate from a man between 65 and 85 years old with active or convalescent COVID-19. CDR3s include the opening cysteine and the closing phenylalanine or tryptophan. D genes are given only for firm matches. Expanded clones get a size class; other rows say once, few or many, or leave the size out.

14	TRBD2	TRBV7-7	.	TRBJ2-3	CASSLGLAGGAQYF	TGTGCTAGCAGCTTGGGACTAGCGGGGGGTGCGCAGTATTTT
17	TRBD1	TRBV4-3	.	TRBJ1-1	CASSQGGTGLVGTEAFF	TGCGCCAGCAGCCAAGGTGGGACAGGGTTAGTGGGCACTGAAGCTTTCTTT
14	TRBD1	TRBV6-5	few	TRBJ1-2	CASSLTGTGGGYTF	TGTGCCAGCAGCCTGACCGGGACAGGGGGTGGCTACACCTTC
14	.	TRBV5-1	.	TRBJ2-5	CASSVDGGRETQYF	TGCGCCAGCAGCGTAGACGGGGGGCGAGAGACCCAGTACTTC
15	.	TRBV1	.	TRBJ2-1	CTSSSGTGPYNEQFF	TGCACCAGCAGCTCTGGGACAGGTCCCTACAATGAGCAGTTCTTC
14	.	TRBV4-2	.	TRBJ1-1	CASSLETGNTEAFF	TGTGCCAGCAGCCTAGAGACAGGGAACACTGAAGCTTTCTTT
19	TRBD2	TRBV3-1/TRBV3-2	.	TRBJ2-3	CASSPGGVYVGGTPDTQYF	TGTGCCAGCAGCCCCGGAGGGGTATACGTGGGAGGGACCCCAGATACGCAGTATTTT
14	.	TRBV11-3	.	TRBJ2-7	CASSLSGSSYEQYF	TGTGCCAGCAGCCTGAGCGGAAGCTCCTACGAGCAGTACTTC
15	TRBD1	TRBV5-1	.	TRBJ1-2	CASSLDGTEYYGYTF	TGCGCCAGCAGCTTGGATGGGACAGAATACTATGGCTACACCTTC
14	.	TRBV5-1	few	TRBJ1-6	CASSLAQETSPLHF	TGCGCCAGCAGCTTGGCACAGGAGACCTCACCCCTCCACTTT
17	TRBD1	TRBV9	.	TRBJ1-1	CASGERQGGLVNTEAFF	TGTGCCAGCGGGGAAAGACAGGGGGGTCTAGTGAACACTGAAGCTTTCTTT
13	.	TRBV5-6	.	TRBJ1-2	CASSHDSPRGYTF	TGTGCCAGCAGCCACGACTCTCCAAGGGGCTACACCTTC
12	.	TRBV15	once	TRBJ2-7	CATSRDGAPQYF	TGTGCCACCAGCAGAGATGGGGCACCGCAGTACTTC
13	.	TRBV19	.	TRBJ1-5	CASKRGQNQPQHF	TGTGCCAGTAAGCGGGGACAAAATCAGCCCCAGCATTTT
17	TRBD2	TRBV3-1/TRBV3-2	once	TRBJ2-5	CASSFRDYRIKGETQYF	TGTGCCAGCAGCTTTCGGGACTACAGAATTAAAGGAGAGACCCAGTACTTC
15	TRBD2	TRBV2	.	TRBJ2-3	CASTLAGLRADTQYF	TGTGCCAGCACCCTCGCGGGACTACGAGCAGATACGCAGTATTTT
15	TRBD2	TRBV6-4	.	TRBJ2-3	CASKKGTSSTDTQYF	TGTGCCAGCAAAAAAGGGACTAGCAGCACAGATACGCAGTATTTT
16	TRBD1	TRBV5-6	.	TRBJ1-6	CASSSGTGGKDSPLHF	TGTGCCAGCAGCTCAGGGACAGGGGGGAAGGATTCACCCCTCCACTTT
13	TRBD2	TRBV6-5	.	TRBJ2-3	CASRTSGTDTQYF	TGTGCCAGCAGAACTAGCGGTACAGATACGCAGTATTTT
14	.	TRBV5-1	.	TRBJ1-1	CASSLTLGNTEAFF	TGCGCCAGCAGCCTCACTCTAGGGAACACTGAAGCTTTCTTT
16	TRBD1	TRBV5-6	.	TRBJ2-2	CASTPSGQGSAGELFF	TGTGCCAGCACCCCTTCCGGACAGGGGAGTGCCGGGGAGCTGTTTTTT
14	.	TRBV2	.	TRBJ1-1	CASSVKDRNTEAFF	TGTGCCAGCAGTGTTAAGGACAGGAACACTGAAGCTTTCTTT
16	TRBD2	TRBV4-2	.	TRBJ2-2	CASSHGRGKNTGELFF	TGTGCCAGCAGCCACGGGAGGGGGAAGAACACCGGGGAGCTGTTTTTT
17	TRBD2	TRBV11-2	.	TRBJ2-5	CASSPGGLAVIQETQYF	TGTGCCAGCAGCCCAGGGGGACTAGCGGTCATCCAAGAGACCCAGTACTTC
12	.	TRBV30	.	TRBJ1-2	CAWTEANYGYTF	TGTGCCTGGACAGAGGCCAACTATGGCTACACCTTC
15	TRBD1	TRBV4-2	.	TRBJ1-2	CASSQGGQGSHGYTF	TGTGCCAGCAGCCAGGGAGGACAGGGCTCCCATGGCTACACCTTC
13	.	TRBV11-2	.	TRBJ1-1	CASSLDLAGAAFF	TGTGCCAGCAGCTTAGATTTGGCAGGGGCAGCTTTCTTT
13	.	TRBV9	few	TRBJ2-7	CASSAQSSYEQYF	TGTGCCAGCAGCGCACAGAGCTCCTACGAGCAGTACTTC
15	TRBD2	TRBV6-4	few	TRBJ2-7	CASSQGTSGPYEQYF	TGTGCCAGCAGTCAAGGGACTAGCGGGCCTTACGAGCAGTACTTC
17	.	TRBV5-6	.	TRBJ1-5	CASSLALTANSNQPQHF	TGTGCCAGCAGCTTGGCCCTTACAGCCAATAGCAATCAGCCCCAGCATTTT
13	TRBD1	TRBV4-1	.	TRBJ1-2	CASTGQGDYGYTF	TGCGCCAGCACGGGACAGGGGGACTATGGCTACACCTTC
11	TRBD1	TRBV20-1	.	TRBJ1-4	CALDRGEKLFF	TGCGCCCTCGACAGGGGTGAAAAACTGTTTTTT
13	.	TRBV2	.	TRBJ1-4	CASSDRVREKLFF	TGTGCCAGCAGTGACAGGGTTCGGGAAAAACTGTTTTTT
15	.	TRBV7-2	.	TRBJ2-7	CASSLYRQAYYEQYF	TGTGCCAGCAGCCTATATCGACAGGCGTACTACGAGCAGTACTTC
14	.	TRBV30	.	TRBJ2-2	CAWSGDIYTGELFF	TGTGCCTGGAGTGGTGACATATACACCGGGGAGCTGTTTTTT
14	TRBD1	TRBV11-2	.	TRBJ2-1	CASSLMGQNNEQFF	TGTGCCAGCAGCTTAATGGGACAGAACAATGAGCAGTTCTTC